These T cell receptor beta chains were read from a single sample in a study of siplizumab effects on memory and regulatory T cells. The method was immunoSEQ multiplex PCR; TCRdb's version includes in-frame clones alone and lacks a portion of them. The table lists about 120,000 clones, 80% to 95% of them singletons, with about 0.16% in the top ten. Input material: non-Treg CD4+ T cells sorted from blood. These receptor sequences come from a human donor in good health. CDR3s include the opening cysteine and the closing phenylalanine or tryptophan. Fields, in order: V gene, clone size, J gene, D gene, CDR3 protein, CDR3 DNA. D genes are given only for firm matches. Size is omitted from some rows. Given values are once, few, many or a class for expanded clones.

v_gene: TRBV19; abundance: -; j_gene: TRBJ1-5; d_gene: TRBD1; CDR3aa: CASNSGTGQNQPQHF; CDR3nt: TGTGCCAGTAACTCGGGGACAGGACAAAATCAGCCCCAGCATTTT
v_gene: TRBV29-1; abundance: -; j_gene: TRBJ2-7; d_gene: -; CDR3aa: CSVLPHRANEQYF; CDR3nt: TGCAGCGTTTTGCCACACAGGGCCAACGAGCAGTACTTC
v_gene: TRBV9; abundance: -; j_gene: TRBJ2-1; d_gene: -; CDR3aa: CASSVAGYEQFF; CDR3nt: TGTGCCAGCAGCGTAGCAGGGTATGAGCAGTTCTTC
v_gene: TRBV6-6; abundance: -; j_gene: TRBJ2-2; d_gene: TRBD1; CDR3aa: CASSLGQSYGGELFF; CDR3nt: TGTGCCAGCAGTCTGGGACAGAGTTATGGCGGGGAGCTGTTTTTT
v_gene: TRBV6-5; abundance: -; j_gene: TRBJ1-2; d_gene: -; CDR3aa: CASSSTDFGYTF; CDR3nt: TGTGCCAGCAGCTCGACTGACTTTGGCTACACCTTC
v_gene: TRBV9; abundance: -; j_gene: TRBJ2-7; d_gene: -; CDR3aa: CASSVASFEQYF; CDR3nt: TGTGCCAGCAGCGTAGCTTCGTTCGAGCAGTACTTC
v_gene: TRBV25-1; abundance: -; j_gene: TRBJ1-1; d_gene: TRBD1; CDR3aa: CASSPTGTHTEAFF; CDR3nt: TGTGCCAGCAGTCCGACAGGGACCCACACTGAAGCTTTCTTT
v_gene: TRBV7-9; abundance: -; j_gene: TRBJ1-2; d_gene: -; CDR3aa: CASSFGTVYGYTF; CDR3nt: TGTGCCAGCAGCTTTGGGACCGTCTATGGCTACACCTTC
v_gene: TRBV7-9; abundance: -; j_gene: TRBJ1-1; d_gene: -; CDR3aa: CASSLGHLNTEAFF; CDR3nt: TGTGCCAGCAGCTTGGGGCACCTGAACACTGAAGCTTTCTTT
v_gene: TRBV6-1; abundance: -; j_gene: TRBJ1-2; d_gene: -; CDR3aa: CASSEIPGTSYGYTF; CDR3nt: TGTGCCAGCAGTGAAATCCCAGGGACGAGCTATGGCTACACCTTC
v_gene: TRBV10-3; abundance: -; j_gene: TRBJ2-7; d_gene: -; CDR3aa: CATDGGTGSYEQYF; CDR3nt: TGTGCCACCGATGGCGGGACGGGCTCCTACGAGCAGTACTTC
v_gene: TRBV10-3; abundance: -; j_gene: TRBJ1-1; d_gene: -; CDR3aa: CAIRGDTQGRAFF; CDR3nt: TGTGCCATCAGGGGGGACACCCAAGGACGAGCTTTCTTT
v_gene: TRBV5-6; abundance: -; j_gene: TRBJ1-1; d_gene: -; CDR3aa: CASSRGRRVNTEAFF; CDR3nt: TGTGCCAGCAGCCGGGGGCGCCGGGTGAACACTGAAGCTTTCTTT
v_gene: TRBV20-1; abundance: -; j_gene: TRBJ1-1; d_gene: -; CDR3aa: CSAASLTEAFF; CDR3nt: TGCAGTGCCGCTAGCCTCACTGAAGCTTTCTTT
v_gene: TRBV30; abundance: -; j_gene: TRBJ1-3; d_gene: TRBD1; CDR3aa: CAWTPPGGNTIYF; CDR3nt: TGTGCCTGGACCCCTCCAGGGGGCAACACCATATATTTT
v_gene: TRBV7-6; abundance: once; j_gene: TRBJ1-5; d_gene: -; CDR3aa: CASSLGNQPQHF; CDR3nt: TGTGCCAGCAGCTTGGGCAATCAGCCCCAGCATTTT
v_gene: TRBV7-9; abundance: -; j_gene: TRBJ1-1; d_gene: TRBD1; CDR3aa: CASSSLQPGQGYEAFF; CDR3nt: TGTGCCAGCAGCTCCCTACAACCCGGACAGGGATATGAAGCTTTCTTT
v_gene: TRBV6-1; abundance: -; j_gene: TRBJ2-7; d_gene: -; CDR3aa: CASQDVARSYEQYF; CDR3nt: TGTGCCAGTCAGGACGTGGCCCGCTCCTACGAGCAGTACTTC